This T cell receptor (beta chain) appears in the sequencing data of a study of T cells in Graves' hyperthyroidism and ophthalmopathy. Findings and caveats of the study: In blood, most of the thyroid clonotypes expanded above 0.001 were also present.

As to this clonotype: Antigen: not known.

Patients were excluded for uncontrolled infection, other autoimmune disease, pregnancy or lactation. Orbital computed tomography, thyroid ultrasound, serum thyroxine and TRAb, and clinical symptoms together informed the diagnoses. TCR beta CDR3 regions were amplified from RNA transcripts. Researchers ran a first-round RT-PCR on the TCR CDR3 using the HTBI primer set. TCRdb processed the multiplex PCR reads anew with MiXCR; each CDR3 protein has one entry. In the table there are about 640,000 distinct CDR3 sequences, less than 25% of which are singletons. Specimen: blood. This clonotype was sampled from a man aged 25 to 45 with Graves' ophthalmopathy.

The CDR3 nucleotides read TGTGCCAGCAGCCAAGTTGGGCGCGCTGGGGCCAACGTCCTGACTTTC. Residues: CASSQVGRAGANVLTF. The rearrangement links TRBV3-1 to TRBJ2-6; D remains ambiguous. The germline CDR1 and CDR2 sequences are LGHDT and YNNKEL (reference sequence). Trimming removed 1 base from V and 2 bases from J, with 9 bases in between. The CDR3 contains 16 residues.